This T cell receptor beta chain appears in the sequencing data of a study of Graves' ophthalmopathy and Graves' hyperthyroidism. The CDR3 is 13 amino acids. The germline CDR1 and CDR2 sequences are MNHEY and SVGAGI. Trimming stripped 6 bases from V and 2 bases from J, with 7 bases between. Amplification from RNA transcripts yielded the TCR beta CDR3 regions. HTBI-primed RT-PCR formed the first round, and a multiplex PCR formed the second. Each CDR3 protein gets one entry after TCRdb re-called the multiplex PCR reads with MiXCR. The sample holds a few hundred thousand distinct CDR3 sequences, less than 45% seen once.

The source material was peripheral blood or thyroid tissue (not recorded which). The chain carries TRBV6-5 and TRBJ2-2; D not resolved. The sequence was obtained from an adult man with Graves' hyperthyroidism. The CDR3: CASRNTNTGELFF. CDR3 nucleotides: TGTGCCAGCAGAAACACCAACACCGGGGAGCTGTTTTTT.